The 30 T cell receptor beta chains presented below share a single source sample, sequenced in a study of T cell changes during pregnancy in multiple sclerosis. TCRdb keeps only in-frame clones here, not all; method: immunoSEQ multiplex PCR. Found here are roughly 30,000 clones, about 88% of them singletons; the top ten hold roughly 7.5%. The source was CD8+ T cells from peripheral blood mononuclear cells, collected after pregnancy. The receptors were sampled from a female donor with multiple sclerosis, enrolled in a pregnancy study.

V is TRBV7-9 and J is TRBJ2-1; TRBD1 aligns across 9 bases. With 4 bases clipped from V and 15 bases from J, the junction kept 7 bases outside the gene matches. This CDR3 is 12 amino acids long. Germline values: CDR1 SEHNR, CDR2 FQNEAQ (reference sequence). In DNA form, the CDR3 reads TGTGCCAGCAGCTCTAATACAGGGGGCCTGTTCTTC. Translating gives CASSSNTGGLFF. The full variable domain, rest sourced from reference TRBV7-9 and TRBJ2-1, is DTGVSQNPRHKITKRGQNVTFRCDPISEHNRLYWYRQTLGQGPEFLTYFQNEAQLEKSRLLSDRFSAERPKGSFSTLEIQRTEQGDSAMYLCASSSNTGGLFFGPGTRLTVL.

The chain employs TRBV27 and TRBJ2-7, with TRBD1 matching 7 bases. CDR1 is MNHEY, CDR2 SMNVEV, per germline (reference sequence). V shed 5 bases, J shed 3 bases, and the junction held 7 bases outside the gene matches. The CDR3 has 14 residues. CDR3 protein: CASSPTGFFYEQYF. In DNA, the CDR3 is TGTGCCAGCAGTCCGACAGGGTTTTTCTACGAGCAGTACTTC.

The CDR3 protein is CASRPIPDSHYGYTF. In DNA form, the CDR3 reads TGTGCCAGCAGACCCATTCCGGACAGTCACTATGGCTACACCTTC. The chain has TRBV5-6 and TRBJ1-2; a possible D gene is TRBD1 (6 bases). The CDR3 spans 15 residues. Deletions cut 5 bases from V and 3 bases from J, with 17 bases between. The germline gives CDR1 SGHDT, CDR2 YYEEEE.

Notes on this clone: The germline gene is not matched at one end of the junction; a read error may be the cause. This chain uses TRBV20-1 with TRBJ2-1; D ambiguous. Germline CDR1 DFQATT, CDR2 SNEGSKA (reference sequence). This CDR3 contains 9 residues. CDR3 sequence reads: CSASPVRVF. DNA for the CDR3: TGCAGTGCTAGCCCCGTTCGGGTCTTC.

The chain has TRBV18 and TRBJ2-1; tentative D call: TRBD2 (6 bases). The CDR3 is made up of 17 amino acids. With 2 bases removed from V and 0 bases from J, the gap between germline ends came to 14 bases. Germline loops: CDR1 KGHSH, CDR2 LQKENI. The chain's CDR3 is CASSPGGSYSSYNEQFF. CDR3 in DNA: TGTGCCAGCTCACCAGGGGGGTCCTACTCCTCCTACAATGAGCAGTTCTTC.

The chain joins TRBV7-9 to TRBJ1-2; D remains unclear. The CDR3 runs to 12 residues. The V end lost 5 bases, the J end lost 5 bases, and 9 bases lay between the germline ends. CDR1 is SEHNR, CDR2 FQNEAQ, per germline (reference sequence). The CDR3 here is CASSQERYGYTF. CDR3 DNA: TGTGCCAGCAGCCAGGAAAGGTATGGCTACACCTTC.

The chain combines TRBV4-2 with TRBJ2-6; D is unclear. With 1 base removed from V and 2 bases from J, the gap between germline ends came to 9 bases. Germline loops: CDR1 LGHNA, CDR2 YNFKEQ. The CDR3 length is 16 residues. The CDR3 nucleotides read TGTGCCAGCAGCCAAGTACATTCCGCTGGGGCCAACGTCCTGACTTTC. Its translation is CASSQVHSAGANVLTF.

The genes are TRBV6-1 and TRBJ2-1; no definite D call. The germline V and J ends were trimmed by 6 bases and 9 bases, with 21 bases remaining between them. This CDR3 has 15 residues. Looked up from germline, CDR1 is MNHNS and CDR2 is SASEGT. The DNA of the CDR3 is TGTGCCAGCAGCGCTAGTAGGATCCCTACCGTTGAGCAGTTCTTC. As protein: CASSASRIPTVEQFF.

V gene TRBV6-1 combines with J gene TRBJ2-7, with D perhaps matching TRBD1 (5 bases). This CDR3 spans 13 amino acids. Germline V CDR1 and CDR2: MNHNS, SASEGT. Deletions cut 7 bases from V and 5 bases from J, with 15 bases between. CDR3 amino acids: CASNEKGYNEQYF. DNA for the CDR3: TGTGCCAGCAACGAAAAGGGGTACAACGAGCAGTACTTC.

This chain joins TRBV7-9 and TRBJ1-6, with D tentatively TRBD1 (5 bases). V dropped 5 bases and J dropped 7 bases, with 18 bases sitting between them. CDR3 length: 16 residues. From germline, CDR1 is SEHNR and CDR2 FQNEAQ (reference sequence). The CDR3 here is CASSPLEGVHNSPLHF. The CDR3 DNA reads TGTGCCAGCAGCCCTTTGGAAGGGGTCCACAATTCACCCCTCCACTTT.

The chain couples TRBV28 to TRBJ1-2, with D unclear. V lost 3 bases to trimming and J lost 2 bases, with 7 bases between them. This CDR3 region has 13 residues. Germline V CDR1 and CDR2: MDHEN, SYDVKM. The CDR3 DNA follows: TGTGCCAGCAGTTTCGGGTTGAACTATGGCTACACCTTC. This gives the protein CASSFGLNYGYTF.

The sample holds one count of this clone. The gene calls are TRBV19 and TRBJ2-1, with D perhaps matching TRBD2 (6 bases). Per the germline V gene, CDR1 is LNHDA and CDR2 is SQIVND (reference sequence). V dropped 5 bases and J dropped 3 bases, with 14 bases sitting between them. The CDR3 sequence is 15 residues long. The CDR3 DNA sequence: TGTGCCAGTAGTGTCGCTAGCGTTGACTACAATGAGCAGTTCTTC. Protein product: CASSVASVDYNEQFF.

The rearrangement joins TRBV27 to TRBJ2-2; weak D call: TRBD1 (5 bases). Trimming left V 2 bases short and J 5 bases short, with 6 bases between. The CDR3 length is 13 residues. Germline loops: CDR1 MNHEY, CDR2 SMNVEV (reference sequence). CDR3 nucleotide sequence: TGTGCCAGCAGTTTAGCAGGGACCGGGGAGCTGTTTTTT. It encodes CASSLAGTGELFF.

This chain uses TRBV30 with TRBJ2-3; TRBD1 might be the D (5 bases). The CDR3 extends over 14 amino acids. Germline loops: CDR1 GTSNPN, CDR2 SVGIG (reference sequence). Trimming removed 1 base at V and 2 bases at J, with 10 bases between. The CDR3 here is CAWSGGRSTDTQYF. In DNA, the CDR3 is TGTGCCTGGAGTGGGGGCCGTTCCACAGATACGCAGTATTTT.

The chain has TRBV4-3 and TRBJ1-1; no definite D call. The CDR3 covers 15 residues. Trimming stripped 0 bases from V and 7 bases from J, with 15 bases between. Germline CDR1 is LGHNA and CDR2 is YSLEER. In DNA, the CDR3 is TGCGCCAGCAGCCAAGATTGGGAGTTAGTCGGTGAAGCTTTCTTT. Amino acid sequence: CASSQDWELVGEAFF.

This clone was seen more than once but under ten times. The chain combines TRBV4-3 with TRBJ2-3, with TRBD1 as a possible D gene (6 bases). The CDR3 has 15 amino acids. The V end was cut by 1 base, the J end by 4 bases, with 12 bases between. Germline V CDR1 and CDR2: LGHNA, YSLEER. CDR3 residues: CASSQGTGRADTQYF. The CDR3 DNA reads as TGCGCCAGCAGCCAAGGCACAGGGCGCGCAGATACGCAGTATTTT.

This clone was observed once. The CDR3 DNA reads as TGCAGCGTTGAGGACAACCGGGAGACAAACATTCAGTACTTC. The encoded protein is CSVEDNRETNIQYF. This chain links TRBV29-1 with TRBJ2-4, with D possibly matching TRBD2 (6 bases). Trimming left V 3 bases short and J 6 bases short, with 15 bases between. Germline values: CDR1 SQVTM, CDR2 ANQGSEA. This CDR3 has 14 residues.

CDR3 sequence reads: CASREGVTETQYF. CDR3 nucleotide sequence: TGTGCCAGCAGGGAAGGGGTCACAGAGACCCAGTACTTC. This chain connects TRBV7-9 to TRBJ2-5; possible D gene TRBD1, 5 bases. Germline lookup yields CDR1 SEHNR and CDR2 FQNEAQ (reference sequence). CDR3 length: 13 residues. V was clipped by 6 bases and J by 4 bases, with 12 bases between them.

The chain joins TRBV29-1 to TRBJ1-5; 8 positions agree with TRBD1. The CDR3 consists of 13 residues. V gave up 6 bases and J gave up 3 bases; unmatched junction bases: 4. CDR1 and CDR2 from the germline V gene are SQVTM and ANQGSEA. CDR3 region: CSVVDRDNQPQHF. As DNA, the CDR3 is TGCAGCGTCGTGGACAGGGACAATCAGCCCCAGCATTTT. The full variable domain, with the rest looked up from reference TRBV29-1 and TRBJ1-5, is SAVISQKPSRDICQRGTSLTIQCQVDSQVTMMFWYRQQPGQSLTLIATANQGSEATYESGFVIDKFPISRPNLTFSTLTVSNMSPEDSSIYLCSVVDRDNQPQHFGDGTRLSIL.

The CDR3 DNA reads TGTGCCAGCAGCTTAGGGGGTAGCGGGCTGAGAGCAGAGACCCAGTACTTC. This encodes CASSLGGSGLRAETQYF. The rearrangement links TRBV11-2 to TRBJ2-5; 7 positions match TRBD2. The germline gives CDR1 SGHAT, CDR2 FQNNGV. CDR3 size: 17 residues. The trim removed 1 base at V and 4 bases at J, leaving 12 bases unmatched. The full variable domain, completed using reference TRBV11-2 and TRBJ2-5, is EAGVAQSPRYKIIEKRQSVAFWCNPISGHATLYWYQQILGQGPKLLIQFQNNGVVDDSQLPKDRFSAERLKGVDSTLKIQPAKLEDSAVYLCASSLGGSGLRAETQYFGPGTRLLVL.

The chain employs TRBV4-3 and TRBJ2-7; 11 positions match TRBD2. Unmatched junction bases numbered 10, after V lost 5 bases and J lost 7 bases. The CDR3 runs 15 residues. Germline CDR1 is LGHNA and CDR2 is YSLEER. CDR3 nucleotides: TGCGCCAGCAGCAAAAAACTAGCGGGAGCGGATGAGCAGTACTTC. As protein: CASSKKLAGADEQYF.

The genes are TRBV13 and TRBJ2-3; D is unclear. The V end was cut by 5 bases, the J end by 1 base, with 4 bases between. The CDR3 runs to 12 residues. CDR1 PRHDT and CDR2 FYEKMQ come from the germline V gene (reference sequence). CDR3 DNA sequence: TGTGCCAGCAGCCCTCGCACAGATACGCAGTATTTT. Its protein is CASSPRTDTQYF.

The rearrangement uses TRBV23-1 and TRBJ2-7, with D perhaps TRBD1 (5 bases). TRBV23-1 is flagged as an ORF with uncertain function. This CDR3 contains 15 residues. Between the trimmed V and J ends, which lost 1 base and 0 bases, there was a span of 10 bases. The chain's CDR3 is CASSQFRADSYEQYF. Here the CDR3 DNA reads TGCGCCAGCAGTCAATTCAGGGCGGACTCCTACGAGCAGTACTTC.

The chain combines TRBV4-3 with TRBJ2-7; no reliable D call. This CDR3 has 15 amino acids. Trimming removed 4 bases from V and 5 bases from J, with 18 bases in between. The germline V gene encodes CDR1 LGHNA and CDR2 YSLEER. This CDR3 is CASSPTGAQHHEQYF. Here the CDR3 DNA reads TGCGCCAGCAGCCCGACCGGAGCGCAGCATCACGAGCAGTACTTC.

The rearrangement uses TRBV5-6 and TRBJ2-5, with a possible D match to TRBD1 (5 bases). V was shortened by 1 base and J by 1 base, with 14 bases between the two germline ends. Germline CDR1 SGHDT, CDR2 YYEEEE. The CDR3 is 16 amino acids. The CDR3 DNA sequence: TGTGCCAGCAGCTTGAAGGTCGGTACAGGCCAAGAGACCCAGTACTTC. This gives the protein CASSLKVGTGQETQYF.

This clone has a handful of counts. This sample includes further DNA sequences coding for the same CDR3. The J gene is TRBJ2-5, the V gene TRBV29-1; D perhaps matches TRBD2 (5 bases). The CDR3 is made up of 13 amino acids. Between the trimmed V and J ends, which lost 4 bases and 0 bases, there was a span of 9 bases. Germline V CDR1 and CDR2: SQVTM, ANQGSEA. CDR3 sequence reads: CSVGEWDQETQYF. The CDR3 nucleotides read TGCAGCGTTGGGGAGTGGGACCAAGAGACCCAGTACTTC.

The chain combines TRBV9 with TRBJ2-3, with TRBD1 matching 9 bases. The CDR3 has 16 residues. V trimming: 3 bases; J trimming: 4 bases; junction bases outside the gene matches: 9. Germline CDR1 is SGDLS and CDR2 is YYNGEE. This chain's CDR3 is CASSEEGQGLADTQYF. The CDR3 region has the DNA TGTGCCAGCAGCGAAGAGGGACAGGGCTTGGCAGATACGCAGTATTTT. The full variable domain, in which reference TRBV9 and TRBJ2-3 provide the parts outside the CDR3, is DSGVTQTPKHLITATGQRVTLRCSPRSGDLSVYWYQQSLDQGLQFLIQYYNGEERAKGNILERFSAQQFPDLHSELNLSSLELGDSALYFCASSEEGQGLADTQYFGPGTRLTVL.

This chain joins TRBV9 and TRBJ2-3, with 9 bases lining up with TRBD1. V lost 3 bases and J lost 2; bases outside the gene matches: 4. The CDR3 has 15 residues. Germline V CDR1 and CDR2: SGDLS, YYNGEE. The CDR3 sequence: CASSGGQGNTDTQYF. The CDR3 bases are TGTGCCAGCAGCGGGGGACAGGGAAACACAGATACGCAGTATTTT.

J is TRBJ2-1 and V is TRBV9; D is possibly TRBD2 (6 bases). The ends were cut back, 1 base at V and 0 bases at J, with 11 bases in the middle. Germline V gene data show CDR1 as SGDLS and CDR2 as YYNGEE. The CDR3 spans 16 residues. The CDR3 DNA sequence: TGTGCCAGCAGCGTACGGATGACTAGCTCCTACAATGAGCAGTTCTTC. Protein: CASSVRMTSSYNEQFF.

The chain joins TRBV19 to TRBJ2-3, with a weak D call TRBD1 (6 bases). From germline, CDR1 is LNHDA and CDR2 SQIVND (reference sequence). The CDR3 extends over 13 amino acids. V was pared by 7 bases and J by 3 bases, with 11 bases between. The CDR3 region is CASTPRGTDTQYF. The CDR3 DNA follows: TGTGCCAGTACCCCAAGGGGGACAGATACGCAGTATTTT.